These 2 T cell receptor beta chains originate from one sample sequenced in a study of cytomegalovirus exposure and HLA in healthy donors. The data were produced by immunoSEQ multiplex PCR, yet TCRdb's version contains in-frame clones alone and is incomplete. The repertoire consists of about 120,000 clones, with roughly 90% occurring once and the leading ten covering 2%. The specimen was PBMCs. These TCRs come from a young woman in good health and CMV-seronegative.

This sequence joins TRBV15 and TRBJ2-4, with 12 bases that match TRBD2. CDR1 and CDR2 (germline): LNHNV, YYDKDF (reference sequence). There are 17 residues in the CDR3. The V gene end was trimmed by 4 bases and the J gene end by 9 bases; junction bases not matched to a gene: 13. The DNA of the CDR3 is TGTGCCACCAGCATGAAGAGGACTAGCGGGGCTACCTCCATTCAGTACTTC. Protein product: CATSMKRTSGATSIQYF.

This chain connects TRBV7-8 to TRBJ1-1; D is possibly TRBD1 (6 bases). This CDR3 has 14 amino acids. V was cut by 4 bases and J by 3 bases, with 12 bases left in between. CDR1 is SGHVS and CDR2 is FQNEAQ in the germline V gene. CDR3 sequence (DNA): TGTGCCAGCAGCTCCAGGGAGGGGGACACTGAAGCTTTCTTT. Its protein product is CASSSREGDTEAFF.